Each of the 26 T cell receptor beta chains below was sequenced from the same sample in a study of PD-1 blockade in classical Hodgkin lymphoma. Assay: immunoSEQ multiplex PCR; the TCRdb copy retains only in-frame clones and omits some. The repertoire has approximately 28,000 clones, under 80% of them found once; the top ten carry 0.55% to 0.7%. The time point was: cycle 4 day 1 (C4D1), after 6 weeks of nivolumab. No patient escaped relapse after autologous stem cell transplantation, and brentuximab vedotin exposure varied. CD4+ T cells were purified from thawed PBMCs by negative selection. The material sequenced was CD4+ T cells from blood, taken before the fourth cycle of nivolumab. The origin of the receptors is a human donor with classical Hodgkin lymphoma.

This clone occurred once. The chain uses TRBV7-2 and TRBJ2-7; a weak D match, TRBD2 (7 bases). Germline V gene lookup returns CDR1 SGHTA and CDR2 FQGNSA. The length of the CDR3 is 16 residues. The V end was cut by 2 bases, the J end by 3 bases, with 17 bases between. The CDR3 loop is CASSLNSRGLVYEQYF. In nucleotides, the CDR3 is TGTGCCAGCAGCTTAAACTCGCGGGGGCTAGTCTACGAGCAGTACTTC.

The V gene is TRBV4-2, the J gene TRBJ2-6, with TRBD1 matching 8 bases. CDR3 length equals 18 residues. CDR1 is LGHNA and CDR2 is YNFKEQ in the germline V gene. The ends lost 4 bases at V and 0 bases at J; junction bases unmatched: 8. CDR3 loop: CASSRLGQGVSGANVLTF. CDR3 DNA sequence: TGTGCCAGCAGCCGACTAGGACAGGGAGTCTCTGGGGCCAACGTCCTGACTTTC.

This clone was found once. The chain recombines TRBV2 with TRBJ1-2; D ambiguous. CDR1 SNHLY and CDR2 FYNNEI come from the germline V gene. Trimming took 3 bases from V and 1 from J, leaving 15 bases between them. The CDR3 has 16 residues. The CDR3, as DNA: TGTGCCAGCAGTGATGCAGTTGGGGTCCTTAACTATGGCTACACCTTC. Translated, it gives CASSDAVGVLNYGYTF. Complete variable domain (other parts from reference TRBV2 and TRBJ1-2): EPEVTQTPSHQVTQMGQEVILRCVPISNHLYFYWYRQILGQKVEFLVSFYNNEISEKSEIFDDQFSVERPDGSNFTLKIRSTKLEDSAMYFCASSDAVGVLNYGYTFGSGTRLTVV.

V and J are TRBV25-1 and TRBJ2-7; a weak D match, TRBD1 (5 bases). Germline CDR1 reads MGHDK; CDR2 reads SYGVNS. CDR3 length: 14 residues. The germline V and J ends were trimmed by 0 bases and 7 bases, with 13 bases remaining between them. The DNA of the CDR3 is TGTGCCAGCAGTGAATACCTCAGGGAAGGGGAGCAGTACTTC. Protein product: CASSEYLREGEQYF.

Only a few counts were recorded for this clone. The chain couples TRBV7-6 to TRBJ2-6; D possibly corresponds to TRBD1 (6 bases). Trimming took off 2 bases at V and 4 bases at J, with 15 bases between the two ends. Germline CDR1 reads SGHVS; CDR2 reads FNYEAQ. The CDR3 consists of 17 residues. The CDR3 nucleotides are TGTGCCAGCAGCTTACTGGGACATGCGATGGGGGCCAACGTCCTGACTTTC. Translating gives CASSLLGHAMGANVLTF.

The sample holds a few counts of this clone. The J gene is TRBJ2-1, the V gene TRBV7-6; a possible D gene is TRBD1 (6 bases). This CDR3 is 13 amino acids long. CDR1 SGHVS and CDR2 FNYEAQ come from the germline V gene. V lost 4 bases, J lost 5 bases, and 9 bases lay in between. The CDR3 DNA reads as TGTGCCAGCAGCTCTCGGACAGACAATGAGCAGTTCTTC. Translation gives CASSSRTDNEQFF.

This chain links TRBV9 with TRBJ1-5; D ambiguous. The length of the CDR3 is 14 residues. Deletions cut 0 bases from V and 3 bases from J, with 7 bases between. Germline V gene lookup returns CDR1 SGDLS and CDR2 YYNGEE. For the CDR3, the DNA is TGTGCCAGCAGCGTAGACGGAGTCAATCAGCCCCAGCATTTT. This codes for CASSVDGVNQPQHF.

This sequence joins TRBV4-1 and TRBJ2-7, with TRBD2 matching 13 bases. Germline assignment: CDR1 MGHRA and CDR2 YSYEKL. The length of the CDR3 is 16 residues. V was pared by 5 bases and J by 5 bases, with 9 bases of the junction left unmatched. The CDR3 here is CASSTRLAGGRDEQYF. CDR3 bases: TGCGCCAGCAGCACCCGACTAGCGGGAGGCCGCGACGAGCAGTACTTC.

The gene calls are TRBV6-6 and TRBJ2-7; a possible D gene is TRBD2 (6 bases). This CDR3 has 16 residues. V dropped 4 bases and J dropped 3 bases, with 19 bases sitting between them. Germline V gene lookup returns CDR1 MNHNY and CDR2 SVGAGI (reference sequence). This CDR3 reads CASSSLSGDSSYEQYF. The CDR3 DNA is TGTGCCAGCAGTTCCTTGTCGGGGGACTCCAGCTACGAGCAGTACTTC.

The V call is TRBV7-2, the J call TRBJ2-6; D gene ambiguous. Germline V gene lookup returns CDR1 SGHTA and CDR2 FQGNSA. V lost 4 bases, J lost 0 bases, and 10 bases lay in between. The CDR3 covers 16 residues. The CDR3 here is CASSSNRASGANVLTF. DNA for the CDR3: TGTGCCAGCAGCTCGAATAGGGCCTCTGGGGCCAACGTCCTGACTTTC.

This chain uses TRBV7-3 with TRBJ2-3; no clear D. V lost 4 bases and J 3 bases, leaving 11 bases between the germline ends. The CDR3 spans 14 residues. In germline, CDR1 is SGHTA, CDR2 FQGTGA. CDR3 coding DNA: TGTGCCAGCAGCTCGGATCCGTGGACAGATACGCAGTATTTT. This translates into CASSSDPWTDTQYF.

The gene calls are TRBV5-1 and TRBJ1-5; D not resolved. CDR3 length equals 13 residues. Trimming shortened V by 5 bases and J by 0 bases, and 6 bases separated the two germline ends. Germline CDR1 SGHRS, CDR2 YFSETQ. The CDR3 sequence: CASRVDSNQPQHF. The CDR3 DNA follows: TGCGCCAGCAGGGTAGATAGCAATCAGCCCCAGCATTTT. Using reference TRBV5-1 and TRBJ1-5 for the parts outside the CDR3, the full variable domain is KAGVTQTPRYLIKTRGQQVTLSCSPISGHRSVSWYQQTPGQGLQFLFEYFSETQRNKGNFPGRFSGRQFSNSRSEMNVSTLELGDSALYLCASRVDSNQPQHFGDGTRLSIL.

The CDR3 protein is CASSLGPQRDHEQYF. CDR3 bases: TGTGCCAGCAGCTTGGGGCCCCAGCGGGACCACGAGCAGTACTTC. The rearrangement links TRBV5-6 to TRBJ2-7, with 7 bases lining up with TRBD2. Germline V gene sequence: CDR1 SGHDT, CDR2 YYEEEE. V lost 0 bases and J lost 5; bases outside the gene matches: 8. The CDR3 totals 15 residues.

This chain joins TRBV7-9 and TRBJ1-2, with D maybe TRBD1 (5 bases). The CDR3 runs to 16 residues. With 6 bases removed from V and 2 bases from J, the gap between germline ends came to 19 bases. CDR1 is SEHNR, CDR2 FQNEAQ, per germline (reference sequence). The chain's CDR3 is CASSWGSDWGNYGYTF. CDR3 coding DNA: TGTGCCAGCAGTTGGGGTTCGGATTGGGGGAACTATGGCTACACCTTC.

This chain links TRBV6-6 with TRBJ2-5; D is possibly TRBD2 (6 bases). Germline loops: CDR1 MNHNY, CDR2 SVGAGI (reference sequence). Trimming left V 0 bases short and J 7 bases short, with 18 bases between. The CDR3 consists of 16 residues. CDR3: CASSYSEGNFLGTQYF. CDR3 DNA sequence: TGTGCCAGCAGTTACTCGGAGGGAAATTTCCTGGGGACCCAGTACTTC.

V is TRBV6-1 and J is TRBJ1-3; D call uncertain. Germline V gene sequence: CDR1 MNHNS, CDR2 SASEGT. The CDR3 runs to 12 residues. V gave up 5 bases and J gave up 0 bases, with 2 bases separating them. DNA of the CDR3: TGTGCCAGCAGTAACTCTGGAAACACCATATATTTT. Translation: CASSNSGNTIYF.

This clone has just one count. This chain links TRBV23-1 with TRBJ2-7; 11 bases align to TRBD1. TRBV23-1 is an open reading frame whose function is uncertain. The trim removed 7 bases at V and 5 bases at J, leaving 7 bases unmatched. The CDR3 loop spans 14 amino acids. The CDR3 nucleotides are TGCGCCAGCACAGGGACAGGGGGAGACCACGAGCAGTACTTC. This codes for CASTGTGGDHEQYF.

This clone was counted a few times. CDR3 in DNA: TGTGCCAGCAGTCGGACAGGGGATGAGCAGTACTTC. As protein: CASSRTGDEQYF. The J gene is TRBJ2-7, the V gene TRBV2; 9 positions agree with TRBD1. V lost 5 bases, J lost 7 bases, and 3 bases stayed unmatched. This CDR3 is 12 amino acids long. Germline CDR1 is SNHLY and CDR2 is FYNNEI.

This clone has more than one count but fewer than ten. Different DNA sequences within this sample yield the same CDR3. The rearrangement uses TRBV6-5 and TRBJ1-1; D is undetermined. CDR3 length: 13 amino acids. Germline V gene lookup returns CDR1 MNHEY and CDR2 SVGAGI. With 0 bases removed from V and 1 base from J, the gap between germline ends came to 3 bases. In DNA form, the CDR3 reads TGTGCCAGCAGTTACTCAAGGAACACTGAAGCTTTCTTT. Translation gives CASSYSRNTEAFF.

This clone showed up just once. This chain connects TRBV28 to TRBJ2-7; D remains ambiguous. CDR3 length equals 13 residues. Germline V gene lookup returns CDR1 MDHEN and CDR2 SYDVKM. V was shortened by 5 bases and J by 1 base, with 9 bases between the two germline ends. The CDR3 here is CASSPGQSYEQYF. The DNA of the CDR3 is TGTGCCAGCAGTCCGGGCCAATCCTACGAGCAGTACTTC.

CDR3 coding DNA: TGTGCCAGCAGTGGACAGAGCAATCAGCCCCAGCATTTT. As protein: CASSGQSNQPQHF. The chain combines TRBV6-1 with TRBJ1-5; D perhaps matches TRBD1 (5 bases). Germline CDR1 MNHNS, CDR2 SASEGT. V lost 4 bases, J lost 1 base, and 5 bases lay in between. The CDR3 totals 13 residues.

The CDR3 DNA sequence: TGTGCCAGTAGTATGGTAGGGACTAGCGGGGGAGGCACAGATACGCAGTATTTT. Its translation: CASSMVGTSGGGTDTQYF. The chain links TRBV19 to TRBJ2-3; 14 bases line up with TRBD2. With V trimmed by 3 bases and J by 1 base, 6 bases remained unmatched. Per the germline V gene, CDR1 is LNHDA and CDR2 is SQIVND (reference sequence). CDR3 length: 18 residues.

The CDR3 reads CASSEQGMYNSPLHF. The DNA for the CDR3 is TGTGCCAGCAGCGAACAGGGAATGTATAATTCACCCCTCCACTTT. The chain joins TRBV6-1 to TRBJ1-6; weak D call: TRBD1 (6 bases). The CDR3 runs to 15 residues. Germline CDR1 and CDR2: MNHNS and SASEGT. Trimming took off 6 bases at V and 4 bases at J, with 13 bases between the two ends.

The V gene is TRBV18, the J gene TRBJ1-3; a weak D match, TRBD1 (6 bases). The CDR3 totals 16 residues. V lost 6 bases and J 3 bases, leaving 18 bases between the germline ends. Germline loops: CDR1 KGHSH, CDR2 LQKENI. The CDR3 loop reads CASSPRGGGSGNTIYF. The DNA of the CDR3 is TGTGCCAGCTCTCCAAGGGGGGGCGGAAGTGGAAACACCATATATTTT.

The chain couples TRBV5-1 to TRBJ2-2, with 14 bases aligning to TRBD2. This CDR3 region has 15 residues. The V gene end was trimmed by 2 bases and the J gene end by 8 bases; junction bases not matched to a gene: 2. The germline gives CDR1 SGHRS, CDR2 YFSETQ. The CDR3 loop reads CASSFGLAGGGELFF. CDR3 in DNA: TGCGCCAGCAGCTTCGGACTAGCGGGAGGAGGGGAGCTGTTTTTT.

This sequence joins TRBV28 and TRBJ1-2, with D tentatively TRBD1 (5 bases). The ends were cut back, 6 bases at V and 8 bases at J, with 16 bases in the middle. The CDR3 is made up of 13 amino acids. Germline CDR1 reads MDHEN; CDR2 reads SYDVKM. The CDR3 reads CASSPILGVGYTF. The CDR3 region has the DNA TGTGCCAGCAGCCCCATCCTGGGGGTAGGCTACACCTTC.